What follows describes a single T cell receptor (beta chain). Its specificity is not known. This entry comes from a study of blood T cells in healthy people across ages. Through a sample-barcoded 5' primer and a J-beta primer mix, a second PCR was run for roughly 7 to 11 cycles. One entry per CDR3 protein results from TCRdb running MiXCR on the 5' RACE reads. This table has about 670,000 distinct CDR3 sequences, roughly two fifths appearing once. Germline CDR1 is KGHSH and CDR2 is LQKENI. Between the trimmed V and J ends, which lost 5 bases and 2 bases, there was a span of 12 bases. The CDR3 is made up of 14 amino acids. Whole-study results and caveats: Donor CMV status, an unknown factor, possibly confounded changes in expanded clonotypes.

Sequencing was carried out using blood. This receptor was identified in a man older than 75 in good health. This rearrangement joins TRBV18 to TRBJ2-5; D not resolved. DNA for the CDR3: TGTGCCAGCTCAGACCAGAGATGGCAAGAGACCCAGTACTTC. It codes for CASSDQRWQETQYF.